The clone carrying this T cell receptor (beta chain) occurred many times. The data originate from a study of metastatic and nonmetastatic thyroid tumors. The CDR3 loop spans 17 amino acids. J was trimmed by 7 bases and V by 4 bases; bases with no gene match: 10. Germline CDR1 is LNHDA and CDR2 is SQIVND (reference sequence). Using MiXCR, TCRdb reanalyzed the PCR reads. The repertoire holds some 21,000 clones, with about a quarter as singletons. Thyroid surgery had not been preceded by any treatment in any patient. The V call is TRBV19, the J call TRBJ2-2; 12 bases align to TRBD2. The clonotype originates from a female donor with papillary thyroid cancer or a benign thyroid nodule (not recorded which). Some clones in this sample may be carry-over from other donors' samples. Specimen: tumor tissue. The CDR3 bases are TGTGCCAGTAGTACGGGGCTAGCGGGGGGGCCTGACGGGGAGCTGTTTTTT. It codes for CASSTGLAGGPDGELFF.